The sequence of this T cell receptor beta chain was determined in a study of T cell repertoires in cytomegalovirus infection. At the level of the study: Selected CMV epitopes included recently identified HLA-C-restricted ones as well as well-studied HLA-B-restricted ones. Study-wide points: The study identified carriers of CMV plus the relevant HLA from cumulative public TCR beta family frequency. CMV-specific HLA-C-restricted TCR beta clonotypes dominated the ex vivo response.

This CDR3 is 13 amino acids long. Per the germline V gene, CDR1 is SGHDT and CDR2 is YYEEEE. V was cut by 1 base and J by 0 bases, with 5 bases left in between. TCRdb re-analysed the reads in MiXCR, keeping a single row per CDR3 protein. The table lists about 900,000 distinct CDR3 sequences, about a third of them singletons. In this sample, this clonotype turned up a few times. As yet, its antigen is unknown. The source is a human donor in good health (CMV status not recorded). Some clones in this sample may be carry-over from other donors' samples. Sequencing used cultured CD8+ T cells from PBMCs, obtained from culture after CMV antigen stimulation. V gene TRBV5-6 combines with J gene TRBJ2-7; D remains unclear. CDR3 sequence: CASSLKSSYEQYF. CDR3 DNA sequence: TGTGCCAGCAGCTTGAAGAGCTCCTACGAGCAGTACTTC.